The rows below give T cell receptor beta chains drawn from one sample of a study of CD8+ T cells in alopecia areata. The protocol was immunoSEQ multiplex PCR, while the TCRdb copy is restricted to in-frame clones and leaves out a portion. Of approximately 300,000 clones in the sample, 55% to 70% were seen once. The source was CD4+ T cells sorted from blood, collected at week 24, from a patient treated with tofacitinib. All receptors come from a human donor with alopecia areata. The CDR3 runs from the conserved cysteine through the conserved F or W. The order of the fields is CDR3 protein, V gene, J gene, CDR3 length.

CASKSNWDTQYF,TRBV28,TRBJ2-3,12
CASSQSDSTNYGYTF,TRBV4-1,TRBJ1-2,15
CASSSRGPPYEQYF,TRBV7-2,TRBJ2-7,14
CATSRDRTEAFF,TRBV15,TRBJ1-1,12
CASSVDGHSNQPQHF,TRBV9,TRBJ1-5,15
CASSLAPSKFF,TRBV28,TRBJ2-1,11
CASSLGRWRTTEAFF,TRBV7-8,TRBJ1-1,15
CASSPVPGQGSDYF,TRBV5-1,TRBJ2-3,14
CASSLDSYNEQFF,TRBV6-1,TRBJ2-1,13
CASSVGIAGEETQYF,TRBV9,TRBJ2-5,15
CASSLTHGANLDPRGTGELFF,TRBV4-1,TRBJ2-2,21
CAISSTDSSLGETQYF,TRBV10-3,TRBJ2-5,16
CASSEASQGVGETQYF,TRBV9,TRBJ2-5,16
CAWSVTGPFYEQYF,TRBV30,TRBJ2-7,14
CASSRGDGSSYEQYF,TRBV11-2,TRBJ2-7,15
CATSSRDIRIQYF,TRBV15,TRBJ2-4,13
CASSQARLNTEAFF,TRBV4-3,TRBJ1-1,14
CAWTKALGHEQFF,TRBV30,TRBJ2-1,13
CAWSVPETQYF,TRBV30,TRBJ2-5,11
CASSLIGGLANEQFF,TRBV7-2,TRBJ2-1,15
CASRGGSGANVLTF,TRBV28,TRBJ2-6,14
CAWTGTSSYNSPLHF,TRBV30,TRBJ1-6,15
CAWSPLDSYNEQFF,TRBV30,TRBJ2-1,14
CASSAGQRPSNTEAFF,TRBV7-9,TRBJ1-1,16
CASSLGQGAPNTGELFF,TRBV9,TRBJ2-2,17
CAIRSGQANYGYTF,TRBV10-3,TRBJ1-2,14
CSVVVTNYGYTF,TRBV29-1,TRBJ1-2,12
CASSPSWVSNQPQHF,TRBV5-6,TRBJ1-5,15
CASSLGTGPNEQYF,TRBV5-1,TRBJ2-7,14
CSGLPGGRDTQYF,TRBV29-1,TRBJ2-3,13
CAWSPGGTVNEKLFF,TRBV30,TRBJ1-4,15
CASSLRRDSEAFF,TRBV5-6,TRBJ1-1,13
CASSRSYHSSYEQYF,TRBV14,TRBJ2-7,15
CSVEGLKLAGSIYEQFF,TRBV29-1,TRBJ2-1,17
CASSLSPGRYGYTF,TRBV27,TRBJ1-2,14
CASRTRLNEQFF,TRBV2,TRBJ2-1,12
CSARDPAREDF,TRBV20-1,TRBJ1-1,11
CASGRDSNQPQHF,TRBV2,TRBJ1-5,13
CAWRRADTQYF,TRBV30,TRBJ2-3,11
CASSSRRVPETQYF,TRBV28,TRBJ2-5,14
CASSQRGEETQYF,TRBV4-1,TRBJ2-5,13
CSVGRVVGTEAFF,TRBV29-1,TRBJ1-1,13
CASSLEAYQETQYF,TRBV5-1,TRBJ2-5,14
CSGAENSNQPQHF,TRBV29-1,TRBJ1-5,13
CASSPTGMKARFTTGELFF,TRBV5-4,TRBJ2-2,19
CASSQRQGASYTQYF,TRBV16,TRBJ2-3,15